The present T cell receptor beta chain was sequenced within a study of blood T cell repertoires in COVID-19. Germline assignment: CDR1 SGHTA and CDR2 FQGNSA. The CDR3 has 13 residues. Sequencing used immunoSEQ multiplex PCR; TCRdb keeps in-frame clones, though not all of them. The repertoire has about 170,000 clones, 85% to 90% of them found once; the top ten carry around 0.63%. Points on this clone: One end of the junction does not line up with germline, which may come from a read error.

Sequences were obtained from peripheral blood. The V gene is TRBV7-2, the J gene TRBJ2-7, with 9 nucleotides matching TRBD2. The origin of this receptor is a man aged 60 to 75 with COVID-19, enrolled during active disease. CDR3: CASSLGWQREANF. The CDR3 DNA is TGTGCCAGCAGCTTAGGTTGGCAGCGGGAGGCCAACTTC. Combining the CDR3 with reference TRBV7-2 and TRBJ2-7 gives the whole variable domain GAGVSQSPSNKVTEKGKDVELRCDPISGHTALYWYRQSLGQGLEFLIYFQGNSAPDKSGLPSDRFSAERTGGSVSTLTIQRTQQEDSAVYLCASSLGWQREANFGPGTRLTVT.